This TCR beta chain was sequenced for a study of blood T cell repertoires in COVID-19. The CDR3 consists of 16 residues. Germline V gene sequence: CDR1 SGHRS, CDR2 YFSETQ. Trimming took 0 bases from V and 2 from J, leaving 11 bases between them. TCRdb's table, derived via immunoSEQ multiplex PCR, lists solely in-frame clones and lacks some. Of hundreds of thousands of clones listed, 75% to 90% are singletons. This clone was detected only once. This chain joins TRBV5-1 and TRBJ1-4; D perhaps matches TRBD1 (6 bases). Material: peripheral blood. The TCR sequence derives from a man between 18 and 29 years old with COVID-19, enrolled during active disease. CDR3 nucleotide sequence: TGCGCCAGCAGCTTGGGGCAGGGGATGACTAATGAAAAACTGTTTTTT. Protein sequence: CASSLGQGMTNEKLFF.